The 6 T cell receptor beta chains in this list originate from one sample, sequenced in a study of shared clonotypes between healthy human individuals (TCRdb year 2020). The library was made by the immunoSEQ multiplex PCR assay. This is the immuneACCESS table as TCRdb keeps it, with only in-frame sequences that have V and J called. A part of the clones is gone; compared with another copy, unresolved V genes explain less than half, and the rest is unexplained. The sample includes about 700,000 clones, with 74% observed a single time. The ten largest clones capture 1.5% to 2% of the sample. What was sequenced was memory CD4+ T cells sorted from blood. The cell subset or site label, read with the paper, signifies: CD45RA-negative fraction. The receptor source for this set is a woman under 40 in good health.

The chain employs TRBV28 and TRBJ2-3; no clear D. V lost 4 bases and J 5 bases, leaving 7 bases between the germline ends. This CDR3 has 12 residues. Looked up from germline, CDR1 is MDHEN and CDR2 is SYDVKM. CDR3 in amino acids: CASSSWLDTQYF. DNA for the CDR3: TGTGCCAGCAGTTCGTGGTTAGATACGCAGTATTTT.

The chain has TRBV28 and TRBJ2-1; 9 bases match TRBD2. V dropped 6 bases and J dropped 6; count of bases not matched to a gene: 6. CDR1 is MDHEN, CDR2 SYDVKM, per germline. The CDR3 is 14 residues long. CDR3 sequence: CASRPGLARNEQFF. The DNA for the CDR3 is TGTGCCAGCAGACCGGGACTAGCTCGCAATGAGCAGTTCTTC.

The chain is built from TRBV5-1 and TRBJ2-7; 8 nucleotides align to TRBD2. Unmatched junction bases numbered 4, after V lost 0 bases and J lost 2 bases. Germline lookup yields CDR1 SGHRS and CDR2 YFSETQ. The CDR3 is 15 residues long. CDR3 in amino acids: CASSLVIAGPYEQYF. CDR3 DNA sequence: TGCGCCAGCAGCTTGGTGATAGCGGGGCCCTACGAGCAGTACTTC.

This clone was counted once. This chain connects TRBV6-1 to TRBJ2-3; a weak D match, TRBD2 (7 bases). The CDR3 has 14 amino acids. Trimming took 4 bases from V and 3 from J, leaving 11 bases between them. Germline CDR1 and CDR2: MNHNS and SASEGT. Written as DNA, the CDR3 is TGTGCCAGCAGTGGCGGGGGCGCGACAGATACGCAGTATTTT. Protein product: CASSGGGATDTQYF.

The genes are TRBV7-2 and TRBJ2-1; 8 positions agree with TRBD2. Germline loops: CDR1 SGHTA, CDR2 FQGNSA. The CDR3 consists of 15 residues. V shed 2 bases, J shed 6 bases, and the junction held 6 bases outside the gene matches. The CDR3 loop reads CASSLPAGDPNEQFF. The CDR3 coding sequence is TGTGCCAGCAGCTTACCAGCGGGAGACCCCAATGAGCAGTTCTTC.

The chain employs TRBV2 and TRBJ1-1; D gene ambiguous. V was cut by 4 bases and J by 3 bases, with 9 bases left in between. Germline-derived CDR1 and CDR2 are SNHLY and FYNNEI. The CDR3 spans 13 residues. CDR3 coding DNA: TGTGCCAGCAGTGCAACACAGTACACTGAAGCTTTCTTT. Amino acid sequence: CASSATQYTEAFF.